The 5 T cell receptor beta chains reported below all come from one sample, sequenced in a study of blood T cell repertoires in COVID-19. Measured with immunoSEQ multiplex PCR; TCRdb has only the in-frame clones, and not every one. The table shows some 180,000 clones, with approximately 91% occurring only once. The sequencing input was peripheral blood. The receptors here all came from a middle-aged man with COVID-19, enrolled during active disease.

The gene calls are TRBV7-9 and TRBJ2-3; TRBD1 might be the D (6 bases). The CDR3 totals 17 residues. The V end lost 3 bases, the J end lost 4 bases, and 20 bases lay between the germline ends. Germline assignment: CDR1 SEHNR and CDR2 FQNEAQ (reference sequence). CDR3 in amino acids: CASSFPERGSVPDTQYF. The CDR3 DNA reads as TGTGCCAGCAGCTTCCCCGAGAGGGGGTCGGTCCCAGATACGCAGTATTTT.

The rearrangement uses TRBV7-6 and TRBJ2-7, with 8 bases aligning to TRBD1. Germline V lookup: CDR1 SGHVS, CDR2 FNYEAQ. The ends lost 1 base at V and 5 bases at J; junction bases unmatched: 10. CDR3 length: 16 residues. This CDR3 reads CASSLGSAGGFDEQYF. The CDR3 nucleotides are TGTGCCAGCAGCTTAGGATCGGCAGGGGGCTTCGACGAGCAGTACTTC.

The CDR3 here is CASSLSGVEQFF. CDR3 coding DNA: TGTGCCAGCAGCCTTAGCGGGGTTGAGCAGTTCTTC. The V gene is TRBV7-3, the J gene TRBJ2-1, with 8 bases matching TRBD2. The CDR3 is made up of 12 amino acids. J lost 9 bases, V lost 5 bases, and 3 bases had no gene match. Germline CDR1 reads SGHTA; CDR2 reads FQGTGA.

The gene calls are TRBV6-6 and TRBJ2-7, with 7 bases lining up with TRBD2. Per germline, CDR1 MNHNY and CDR2 SVGAGI (reference sequence). The V segment lost 7 bases and the J segment 0 bases; nucleotides outside the gene matches: 6. The CDR3 runs 14 residues. This CDR3 reads CASTSWGGSYEQYF. The CDR3 DNA is TGTGCCAGCACCAGCTGGGGGGGCTCCTACGAGCAGTACTTC.

The chain employs TRBV5-1 and TRBJ1-2; 7 positions match TRBD1. The CDR3 has 14 amino acids. The J segment lost 7 bases and the V segment lost 4 bases, leaving 10 bases of the junction unmatched. Germline V gene data show CDR1 as SGHRS and CDR2 as YFSETQ. CDR3 nucleotide sequence: TGCGCCAGCAGCCAACCGACCGGACAGGCTGGCTACACCTTC. It codes for CASSQPTGQAGYTF.